A single sample is the source of the 17 T cell receptor beta chains below, sequenced in a study of T cells in Graves' hyperthyroidism and ophthalmopathy. From RNA transcripts, TCR beta CDR3 regions were amplified. Initially, a first-round RT-PCR of the TCR CDR3 employed the HTBI primer set. A single record per CDR3 protein comes from TCRdb applying MiXCR to the multiplex PCR reads. Of 450,000 to 700,000 distinct CDR3 sequences detected, approximately 44% appear once; the ten largest clones hold 19%. Sequencing was carried out using peripheral blood or thyroid tissue (not recorded which). The receptors derive from an adult woman with Graves' disease, either hyperthyroidism or ophthalmopathy (not recorded which).

The chain combines TRBV6-5 with TRBJ2-5; TRBD1 matches 7 bases. J was trimmed by 0 bases and V by 5 bases; bases with no gene match: 6. CDR1 is MNHEY, CDR2 SVGAGI, per germline. This CDR3 has 15 residues. The DNA for the CDR3 is TGTGCCAGCAGTGGGACAGTCCACGACCAAGAGACCCAGTACTTC. Its protein is CASSGTVHDQETQYF.

This clonotype came up a few times. V is TRBV5-1 and J is TRBJ1-2; a weak D match, TRBD1 (5 bases). There are 14 residues in the CDR3. Trimming removed 3 bases at V and 4 bases at J, with 13 bases between. Germline CDR1 and CDR2: SGHRS and YFSETQ. The DNA of the CDR3 is TGCGCCAGCAGCTACCGGGACGGCATCTATGGCTACACCTTC. It specifies CASSYRDGIYGYTF.

With respect to this clonotype: Its ends do not fully match the called genes, so a read error is possible. This rearrangement joins TRBV4-1 to TRBJ2-6; maybe TRBD1 (5 bases). Looked up from germline, CDR1 is MGHRA and CDR2 is YSYEKL. This CDR3 region has 19 residues. The CDR3 region has the DNA TGTGCCAGCAGTTTACTGGGGCTTGTGGATTCGCCTGGGGCCAACGTCCTGACTTTC. Its translation: CASSLLGLVDSPGANVLTF.

This chain joins TRBV5-1 and TRBJ2-1; TRBD2 aligns across 7 bases. Germline V gene sequence: CDR1 SGHRS, CDR2 YFSETQ. The CDR3 is 16 residues long. V was clipped by 0 bases and J by 8 bases; unmatched bases: 11. The CDR3: CASSLGRGGRTDEQFF. In DNA, the CDR3 is TGCGCCAGCAGCTTGGGTCGGGGAGGGCGTACGGATGAGCAGTTCTTC.

This clonotype was seen repeatedly, ten times or more. The chain recombines TRBV7-6 with TRBJ2-5; maybe TRBD2 (5 bases). The CDR3 spans 13 residues. V was trimmed by 5 bases and J by 4 bases, leaving 11 bases between them. Germline CDR1 is SGHVS and CDR2 is FNYEAQ. The DNA of the CDR3 is TGTGCCAGCAGCCCTGCCGGAGGAGAGACCCAGTACTTC. Translating gives CASSPAGGETQYF.

The table lists this clonotype with a few counts. A much bigger clone sits one base away, suggesting this may be a read error. V and J are TRBV5-1 and TRBJ2-2, with D perhaps matching TRBD2 (6 bases). CDR3 length: 11 amino acids. The germline CDR1 and CDR2 sequences are SGHRS and YFSETQ. The CDR3 bases are TGCGCCAGCCCTGAGGGCGGGGAGCTGCTTTTT. This codes for CASPEGGELLF.

The V gene is TRBV29-1, the J gene TRBJ2-5; D not certain. From germline, CDR1 is SQVTM and CDR2 ANQGSEA. CDR3 length: 11 amino acids. Trimming cost V 8 bases and J 5 bases, with 12 bases left between them. CDR3 DNA: TGCAGCTACGTGGCCTGGGAGACCCAGTACTTC. Translation gives CSYVAWETQYF.

At least ten counts were recorded for this clonotype. V is TRBV27 and J is TRBJ1-2, with no clear D. The ends were cut back, 2 bases at V and 8 bases at J, with 12 bases in the middle. The CDR3 sequence is 13 residues long. The germline V gene has CDR1 MNHEY and CDR2 SMNVEV (reference sequence). As DNA, the CDR3 is TGTGCCAGCAGTTTAGGTTCCGGGTTCGGCTACACCTTC. This sequence encodes CASSLGSGFGYTF.

This clonotype is medium-sized (0.01 to 0.1%) by share. The chain recombines TRBV27 with TRBJ1-2, with TRBD1 as a possible D gene (6 bases). The CDR3 loop spans 13 amino acids. V lost 6 bases and J lost 2, with 10 bases in between. CDR1 and CDR2 from the germline V gene are MNHEY and SMNVEV (reference sequence). The CDR3 DNA follows: TGTGCCAGCAGCTTAAGGGGGAACTATGGCTACACCTTC. Protein: CASSLRGNYGYTF.

The rearrangement links TRBV11-2 to TRBJ2-7; possibly TRBD1 or TRBD2 for D (6 bases each). The ends were cut back, 5 bases at V and 2 bases at J, with 16 bases in the middle. The CDR3 is made up of 15 amino acids. Germline V gene sequence: CDR1 SGHAT, CDR2 FQNNGV. The CDR3 loop reads CASSPVSGAPYEQYF. In DNA, the CDR3 is TGTGCCAGCAGCCCGGTATCGGGGGCCCCCTACGAGCAGTACTTC.

This chain connects TRBV14 to TRBJ1-1; D is perhaps TRBD1 (5 bases). V was trimmed by 2 bases and J by 1 base, leaving 8 bases between them. Germline CDR1 is SGHDN and CDR2 is FVKESK. This CDR3 is built from 14 residues. The CDR3 nucleotides are TGTGCCAGCAGCCAAATCAGGGCGAACACTGAAGCTTTCTTT. Protein: CASSQIRANTEAFF.

This clonotype showed up many times. V usage is TRBV5-1 and J usage is TRBJ1-4, with TRBD1 matching 8 bases. The CDR3 sequence is 16 residues long. Germline V lookup: CDR1 SGHRS, CDR2 YFSETQ. V shed 4 bases, J shed 0 bases, and the junction held 5 bases outside the gene matches. The CDR3, as DNA: TGCGCCAGCAGCACTGGACAGGGCGCAACTAATGAAAAACTGTTTTTT. Its protein product is CASSTGQGATNEKLFF.

The count of this clonotype is one. Mismatch with germline at one junction end may stem from a read error. The gene calls are TRBV4-1 and TRBJ2-5; the D gene is possibly TRBD1 (5 bases). CDR3 size: 16 residues. CDR1 and CDR2 (germline): MGHRA, YSYEKL. The CDR3 here is CASSQVPGMGQETQYF. CDR3 bases: TGTGCCAGCAGCCAAGTCCCAGGGATGGGGCAAGAGACCCAGTACTTC.

Many counts were recorded for this clonotype. The J gene is TRBJ1-5, the V gene TRBV2; tentatively, D is TRBD1 (5 bases). Germline V lookup: CDR1 SNHLY, CDR2 FYNNEI. Trimming shortened V by 8 bases and J by 6 bases, and 17 bases separated the two germline ends. This CDR3 has 14 residues. CDR3 amino acids: CASDPGLGTQPQHF. In nucleotides, the CDR3 is TGTGCCAGCGATCCGGGTCTGGGGACTCAGCCCCAGCATTTT.

The CDR3 DNA is TGTGCCATCCGGGGGACTAGCGGGATCACTGAAGCTTTCTTT. Encoded protein: CAIRGTSGITEAFF. The chain combines TRBV10-3 with TRBJ1-1, with a possible D match to TRBD1 (5 bases). Trimming pared 8 bases from V and 4 bases from J, leaving 17 bases between. CDR1 and CDR2 (germline): ENHRY, SYGVKD. This CDR3 contains 14 residues.

In its sample, this clonotype was seen many times. This chain links TRBV5-1 with TRBJ1-2, with D possibly matching TRBD1 (5 bases). CDR1 is SGHRS and CDR2 is YFSETQ in the germline V gene. The CDR3 extends over 11 amino acids. The CDR3 DNA is TGCGCTTGGGGCGGAGATTATGGCTACACCTTC. Translating it yields CAWGGDYGYTF. The entire variable domain, with the rest obtained from reference TRBV5-1 and TRBJ1-2, is as follows: KAGVTQTPRYLIKTRGQQVTLSCSPISGHRSVSWYQQTPGQGLQFLFEYFSETQRNKGNFPGRFSGRQFSNSRSEMNVSTLELGDSALYLCAWGGDYGYTFGSGTRLTVV.

This clonotype showed up just once. The chain links TRBV7-8 to TRBJ2-5; 9 bases agree with TRBD2. Germline values: CDR1 SGHVS, CDR2 FQNEAQ. After removal of 4 bases from V and 11 bases from J, the junction contained 5 bases not matched to a gene. CDR3 size: 12 residues. CDR3 loop: CASSSSGRQQYF. The CDR3 DNA sequence: TGTGCCAGCAGCTCGAGCGGGAGGCAGCAGTACTTC.